This TCR beta chain was captured by sequencing in a study of PD-1 blockade in classical Hodgkin lymphoma. Study overall: Nivolumab dosed at 3 mg/kg went to patients intravenously every 2 weeks. Study outcomes and limitations: Relapsed/refractory patients reportedly had the lowest baseline TCR diversity, below newly diagnosed patients, who were below healthy donors. Patients with a complete response exhibited baseline diversity comparable to newly diagnosed patients.

Concerning this clone: Its target is unknown.

Between the trimmed V and J ends, which lost 3 bases and 9 bases, there was a span of 21 bases. Germline CDR1 and CDR2: LNHDA and SQIVND (reference sequence). The CDR3 has 16 residues. Every patient had relapsed following autologous stem cell transplantation, and cohorts differed in brentuximab vedotin exposure. Profiling relied on immunoSEQ multiplex PCR, and the TCRdb table lists in-frame clones only, not all of them. The table lists roughly 10,000 clones, about 80% of them singletons. The TCR comes from a human donor with classical Hodgkin lymphoma. V usage is TRBV19 and J usage is TRBJ2-1; D tentatively reads TRBD1 or TRBD2 (6 bases each). The sample was peripheral blood mononuclear cells (PBMCs), taken before the second cycle of nivolumab. The chain's CDR3 is CASSILGQYSGGEQFF. The DNA for the CDR3 is TGTGCCAGTAGTATTCTCGGACAGTATAGCGGAGGTGAGCAGTTCTTC.